This T cell receptor (beta chain) was retrieved from a study of blood T cells in healthy people across ages. Study results and caveats: Diversity was higher, and naive CD4+ cells more numerous, in long-lived donors than in aged donors.

Alongside a J-beta primer mix, a sample-barcoded 5' primer served in a second PCR lasting about 7 to 12 cycles. Each cDNA molecule was tagged by a template-switch adaptor with 12 random nucleotides. Researchers report that each sample yielded at least 3 million CDR3-containing paired-end reads. TCRdb re-analysed the 5' RACE reads in MiXCR, keeping a single row per CDR3 protein. The data hold about 280,000 distinct CDR3 sequences, with 27% observed a single time. Every donor provided 8.5 to 10 milliliters of peripheral blood. This clonotype showed up just a few times. As yet, its antigen is unknown. The CDR3 totals 14 residues. V gave up 2 bases and J gave up 6 bases, with 8 bases separating them. CDR1 and CDR2 (germline): SEHNR, FQNEAQ (reference sequence).

Specimen: blood. The clonotype was recovered from a woman in her sixties or seventies in good health. The gene calls are TRBV7-9 and TRBJ2-6; D gene ambiguous. The CDR3 protein is CASSLSRQANVLTF. The DNA for the CDR3 is TGTGCCAGCAGCTTATCTCGGCAGGCCAACGTCCTGACTTTC.